Sequencing of this T cell receptor beta chain was carried out in a study of blood T cell repertoires in COVID-19. Original processing notes: The authors estimated nucleated cell counts from reference gene primer amplification. Here immunoSEQ multiplex PCR was the method, and the copy in TCRdb shows in-frame clones only, minus some. The DNA gave D and trimming, while V, J and clone size come from that table. The sample contains 150,000 to 200,000 clones, over 75% of which appear only once. J lost 4 bases, V lost 5 bases, and 11 bases had no gene match. CDR1 SEHNR and CDR2 FQNEAQ come from the germline V gene (reference sequence). This CDR3 is built from 15 residues.

The sample consisted of PBMCs or T cells enriched from blood (not recorded which). The clonotype originates from a man between 45 and 60 years old who had recovered from COVID-19. V usage is TRBV7-9 and J usage is TRBJ2-7; 7 bases agree with TRBD2. In DNA form, the CDR3 reads TGTGCCAGCAGCCCCCGGGACGGACTAGGGTACGAGCAGTACTTC. This gives the protein CASSPRDGLGYEQYF.